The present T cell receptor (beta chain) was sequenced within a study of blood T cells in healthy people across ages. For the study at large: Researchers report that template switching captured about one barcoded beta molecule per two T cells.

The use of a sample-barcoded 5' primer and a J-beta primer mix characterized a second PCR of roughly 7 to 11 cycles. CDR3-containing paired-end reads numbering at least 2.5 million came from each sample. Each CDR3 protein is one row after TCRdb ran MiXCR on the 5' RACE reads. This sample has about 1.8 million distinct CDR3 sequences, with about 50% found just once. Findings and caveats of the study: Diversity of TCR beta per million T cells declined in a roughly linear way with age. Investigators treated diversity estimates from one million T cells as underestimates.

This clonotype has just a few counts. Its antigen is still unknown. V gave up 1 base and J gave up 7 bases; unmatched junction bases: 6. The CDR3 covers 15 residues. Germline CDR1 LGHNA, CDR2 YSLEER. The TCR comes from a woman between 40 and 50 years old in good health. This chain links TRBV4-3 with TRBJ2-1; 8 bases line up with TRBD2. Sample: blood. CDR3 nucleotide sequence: TGCGCCAGCAGCCAAGTGGTAGCGGGGTTGAATGAGCAGTTCTTC. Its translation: CASSQVVAGLNEQFF.